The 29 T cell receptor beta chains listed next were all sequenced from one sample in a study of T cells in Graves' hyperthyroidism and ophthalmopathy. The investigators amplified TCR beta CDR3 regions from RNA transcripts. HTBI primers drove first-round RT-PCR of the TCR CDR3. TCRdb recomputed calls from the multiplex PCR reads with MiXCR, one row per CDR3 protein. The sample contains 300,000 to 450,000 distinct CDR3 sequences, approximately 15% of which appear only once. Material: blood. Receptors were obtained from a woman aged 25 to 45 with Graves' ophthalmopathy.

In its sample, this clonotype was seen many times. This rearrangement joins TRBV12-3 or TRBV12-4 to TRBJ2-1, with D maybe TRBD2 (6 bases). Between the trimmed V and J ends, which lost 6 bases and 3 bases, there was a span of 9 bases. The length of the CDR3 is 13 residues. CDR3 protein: CASSETSYNEQFF. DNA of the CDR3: TGTGCCAGCAGCGAGACTAGCTACAATGAGCAGTTCTTC.

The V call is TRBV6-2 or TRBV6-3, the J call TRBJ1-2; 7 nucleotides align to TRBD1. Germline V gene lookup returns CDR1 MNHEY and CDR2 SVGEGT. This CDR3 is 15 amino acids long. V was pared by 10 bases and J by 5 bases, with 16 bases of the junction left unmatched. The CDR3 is CAIQGTEGGQYGYTF. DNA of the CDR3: TGTGCCATCCAGGGGACAGAAGGGGGCCAATATGGCTACACCTTC.

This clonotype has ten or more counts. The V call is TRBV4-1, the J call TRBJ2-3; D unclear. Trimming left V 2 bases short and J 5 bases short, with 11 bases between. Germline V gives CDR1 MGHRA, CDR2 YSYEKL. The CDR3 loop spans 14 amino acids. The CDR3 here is CASSQHSQIDTQYF. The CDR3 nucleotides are TGCGCCAGCAGCCAACATTCACAGATAGATACGCAGTATTTT.

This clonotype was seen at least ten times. As DNA, the CDR3 is TGTGCCAGCAGTCACCTAGGGGGATCGAACACTGAAGCTTTCTTT. This translates into CASSHLGGSNTEAFF. The rearrangement joins TRBV6-1 to TRBJ1-1; a weak D match, TRBD1 (6 bases). The V and J ends lost 5 bases and 1 base respectively, with 14 bases between them. CDR1 and CDR2 from the germline V gene are MNHNS and SASEGT. This CDR3 is built from 15 residues.

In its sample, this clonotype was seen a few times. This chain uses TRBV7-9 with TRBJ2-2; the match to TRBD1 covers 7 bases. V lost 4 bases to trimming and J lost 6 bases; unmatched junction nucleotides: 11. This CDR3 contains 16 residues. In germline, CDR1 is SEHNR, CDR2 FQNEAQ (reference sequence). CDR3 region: CASSSIRTGRPGELFF. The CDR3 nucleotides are TGTGCCAGCAGCTCGATTCGGACAGGTCGGCCCGGGGAGCTGTTTTTT.

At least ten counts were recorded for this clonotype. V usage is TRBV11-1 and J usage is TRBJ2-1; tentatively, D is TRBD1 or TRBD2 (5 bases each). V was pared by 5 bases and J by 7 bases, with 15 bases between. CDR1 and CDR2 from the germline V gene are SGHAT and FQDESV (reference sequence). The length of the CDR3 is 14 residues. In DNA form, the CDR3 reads TGTGCCAGCAGCGTACTCGGGACGGAGAATGAGCAGTTCTTC. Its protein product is CASSVLGTENEQFF.

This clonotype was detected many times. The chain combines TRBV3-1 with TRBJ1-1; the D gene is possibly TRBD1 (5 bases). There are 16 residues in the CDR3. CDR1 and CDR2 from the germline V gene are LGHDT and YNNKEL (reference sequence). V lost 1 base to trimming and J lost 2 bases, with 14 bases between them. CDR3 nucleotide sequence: TGTGCCAGCAGCCAAGTCAGGCAGGGAGGTAACACTGAAGCTTTCTTT. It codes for CASSQVRQGGNTEAFF. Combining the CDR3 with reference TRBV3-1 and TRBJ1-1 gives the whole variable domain DTAVSQTPKYLVTQMGNDKSIKCEQNLGHDTMYWYKQDSKKFLKIMFSYNNKELIINETVPNRFSPKSPDKAHLNLHINSLELGDSAVYFCASSQVRQGGNTEAFFGQGTRLTVV.

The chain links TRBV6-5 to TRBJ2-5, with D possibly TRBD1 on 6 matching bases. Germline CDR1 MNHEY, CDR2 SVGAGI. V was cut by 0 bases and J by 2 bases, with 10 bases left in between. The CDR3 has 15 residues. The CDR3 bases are TGTGCCAGCAGTTACTCCGGGACACTACAAGAGACCCAGTACTTC. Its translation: CASSYSGTLQETQYF.

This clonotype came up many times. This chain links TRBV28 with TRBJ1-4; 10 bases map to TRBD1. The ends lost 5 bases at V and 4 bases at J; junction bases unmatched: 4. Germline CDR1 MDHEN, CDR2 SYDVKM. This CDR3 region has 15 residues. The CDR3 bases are TGTGCCAGCAGTGGGGACAGGGGAATTAATGAAAAACTGTTTTTT. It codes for CASSGDRGINEKLFF.

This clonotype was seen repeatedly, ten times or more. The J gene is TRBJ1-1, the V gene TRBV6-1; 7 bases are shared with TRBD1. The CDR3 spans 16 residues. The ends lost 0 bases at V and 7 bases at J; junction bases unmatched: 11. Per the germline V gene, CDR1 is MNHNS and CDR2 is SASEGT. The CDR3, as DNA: TGTGCCAGCAGTGAAGCCTTTTTTGGGACAGCCGATGAAGCTTTCTTT. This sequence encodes CASSEAFFGTADEAFF.

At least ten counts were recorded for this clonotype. CDR3 residues: CASSPKGQTFYGYTF. Here the CDR3 DNA reads TGTGCCAGCAGCCCGAAGGGACAGACCTTCTATGGCTACACCTTC. V gene TRBV7-2 combines with J gene TRBJ1-2; 7 bases match TRBD1. The V and J ends lost 5 bases and 4 bases, in that order; junction bases with no gene match: 10. This CDR3 has 15 residues. Germline V CDR1 and CDR2: SGHTA, FQGNSA.

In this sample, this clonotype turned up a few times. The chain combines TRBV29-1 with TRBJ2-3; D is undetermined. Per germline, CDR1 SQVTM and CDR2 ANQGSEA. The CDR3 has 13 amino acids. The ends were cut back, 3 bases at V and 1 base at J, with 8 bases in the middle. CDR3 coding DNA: TGCAGCGTTGACGGCAGCCGCACAGATACGCAGTATTTT. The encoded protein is CSVDGSRTDTQYF.

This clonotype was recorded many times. CDR3 in DNA: TGCAGTGCTAGAGAAGACGGGAACACTGAAGCTTTCTTT. This encodes CSAREDGNTEAFF. The rearrangement joins TRBV20-1 to TRBJ1-1; D is undetermined. The V end lost 0 bases, the J end lost 1 base, and 6 bases lay between the germline ends. Germline assignment: CDR1 DFQATT and CDR2 SNEGSKA (reference sequence). There are 13 residues in the CDR3.

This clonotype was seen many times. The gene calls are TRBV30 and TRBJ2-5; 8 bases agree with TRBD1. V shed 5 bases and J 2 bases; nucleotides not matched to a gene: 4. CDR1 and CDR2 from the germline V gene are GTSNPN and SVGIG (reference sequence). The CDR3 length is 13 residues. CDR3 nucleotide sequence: TGTGCCTGGGGCCGGGACAGGCAAGAGACCCAGTACTTC. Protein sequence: CAWGRDRQETQYF.

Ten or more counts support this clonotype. The CDR3 DNA follows: TGTGCCAGCTCACCTGTAGGGGTAAACTACGAGCAGTACTTC. It specifies CASSPVGVNYEQYF. V usage is TRBV18 and J usage is TRBJ2-7; a possible D gene is TRBD1 (5 bases). This CDR3 has 14 amino acids. V was clipped by 3 bases and J by 3 bases, with 12 bases between them. CDR1 KGHSH and CDR2 LQKENI come from the germline V gene.

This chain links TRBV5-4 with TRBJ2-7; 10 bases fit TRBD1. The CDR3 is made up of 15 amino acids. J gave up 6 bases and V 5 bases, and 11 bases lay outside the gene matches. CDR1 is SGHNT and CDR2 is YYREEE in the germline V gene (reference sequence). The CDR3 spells CASRDGTGVLGEQYF. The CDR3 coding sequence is TGTGCCAGCAGAGACGGGACAGGGGTTTTAGGCGAGCAGTACTTC.

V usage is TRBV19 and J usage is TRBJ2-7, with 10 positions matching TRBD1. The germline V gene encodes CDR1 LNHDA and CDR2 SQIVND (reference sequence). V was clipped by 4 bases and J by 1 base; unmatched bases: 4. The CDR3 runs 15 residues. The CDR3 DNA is TGTGCCAGTAGTAAAGGGACAGGGGCTTCCTACGAGCAGTACTTC. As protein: CASSKGTGASYEQYF.

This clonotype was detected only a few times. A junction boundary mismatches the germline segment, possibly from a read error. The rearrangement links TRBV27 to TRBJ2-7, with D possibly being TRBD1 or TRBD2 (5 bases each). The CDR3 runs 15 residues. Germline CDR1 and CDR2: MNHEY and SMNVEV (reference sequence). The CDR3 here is CASTRGRQYPYEQCF. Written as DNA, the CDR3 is TGTGCCAGCACTCGAGGGAGACAGTACCCCTACGAGCAGTGCTTC.

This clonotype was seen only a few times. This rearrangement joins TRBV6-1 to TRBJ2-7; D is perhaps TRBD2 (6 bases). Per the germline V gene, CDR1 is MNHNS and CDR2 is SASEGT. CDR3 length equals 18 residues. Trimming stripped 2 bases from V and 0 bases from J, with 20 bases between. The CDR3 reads CASSEPFKRGISSYEQYF. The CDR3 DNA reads TGTGCCAGCAGTGAACCCTTTAAACGGGGGATAAGCTCCTACGAGCAGTACTTC.

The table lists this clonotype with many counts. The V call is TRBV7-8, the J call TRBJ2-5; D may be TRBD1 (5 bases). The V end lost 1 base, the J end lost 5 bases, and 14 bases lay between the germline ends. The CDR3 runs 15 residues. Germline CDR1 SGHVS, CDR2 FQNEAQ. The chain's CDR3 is CASSLVQGSLETQYF. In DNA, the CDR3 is TGTGCCAGCAGCTTAGTTCAGGGTTCGTTGGAGACCCAGTACTTC.

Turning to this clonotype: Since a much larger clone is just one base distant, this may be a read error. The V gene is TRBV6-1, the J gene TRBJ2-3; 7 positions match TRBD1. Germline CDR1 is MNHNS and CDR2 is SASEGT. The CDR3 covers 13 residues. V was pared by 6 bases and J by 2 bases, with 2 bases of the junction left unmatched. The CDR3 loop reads CASRGTDTDTQYF. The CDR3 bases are TGTGCCAGCAGGGGGACAGACACAGATACGCAGTATTTT.

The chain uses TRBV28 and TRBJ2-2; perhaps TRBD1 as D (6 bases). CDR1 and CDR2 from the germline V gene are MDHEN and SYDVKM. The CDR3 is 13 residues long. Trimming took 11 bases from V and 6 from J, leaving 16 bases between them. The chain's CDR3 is CAGGSTGPGELFF. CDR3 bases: TGTGCCGGCGGTTCGACAGGTCCCGGGGAGCTGTTTTTT.

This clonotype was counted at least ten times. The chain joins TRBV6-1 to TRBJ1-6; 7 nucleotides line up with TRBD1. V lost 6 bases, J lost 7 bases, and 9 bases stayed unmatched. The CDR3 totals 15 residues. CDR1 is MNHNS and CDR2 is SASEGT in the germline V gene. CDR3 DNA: TGTGCCAGCAGCCCCGGGGACAGACGCAATTCACCCCTCCACTTT. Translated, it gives CASSPGDRRNSPLHF.

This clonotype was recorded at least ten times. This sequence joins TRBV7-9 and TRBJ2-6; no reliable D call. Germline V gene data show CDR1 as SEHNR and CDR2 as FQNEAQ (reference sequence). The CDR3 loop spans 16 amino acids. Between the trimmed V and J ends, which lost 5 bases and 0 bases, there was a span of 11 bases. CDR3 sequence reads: CASSPQTASGANVLTF. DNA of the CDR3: TGTGCCAGCAGCCCGCAGACGGCCTCTGGGGCCAACGTCCTGACTTTC. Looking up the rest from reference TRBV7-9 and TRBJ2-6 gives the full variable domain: DTGVSQNPRHKITKRGQNVTFRCDPISEHNRLYWYRQTLGQGPEFLTYFQNEAQLEKSRLLSDRFSAERPKGSFSTLEIQRTEQGDSAMYLCASSPQTASGANVLTFGAGSRLTVL.

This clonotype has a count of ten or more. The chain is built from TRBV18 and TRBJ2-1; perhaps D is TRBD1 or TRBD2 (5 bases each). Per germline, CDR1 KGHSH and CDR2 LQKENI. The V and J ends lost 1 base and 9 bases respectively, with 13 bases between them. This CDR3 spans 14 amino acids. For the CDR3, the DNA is TGTGCCAGCTCACCACGTCATGATGGGACTGAGCAGTTCTTC. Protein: CASSPRHDGTEQFF.

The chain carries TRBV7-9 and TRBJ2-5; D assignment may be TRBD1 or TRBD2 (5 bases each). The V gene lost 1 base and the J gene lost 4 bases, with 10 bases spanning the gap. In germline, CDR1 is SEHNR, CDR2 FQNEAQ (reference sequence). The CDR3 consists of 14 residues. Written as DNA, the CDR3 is TGTGCCAGCAGCTTAGTTTCTGGGGGAGAGACCCAGTACTTC. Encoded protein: CASSLVSGGETQYF. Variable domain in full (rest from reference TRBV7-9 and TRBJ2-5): DTGVSQNPRHKITKRGQNVTFRCDPISEHNRLYWYRQTLGQGPEFLTYFQNEAQLEKSRLLSDRFSAERPKGSFSTLEIQRTEQGDSAMYLCASSLVSGGETQYFGPGTRLLVL.

CDR3 nucleotides: TGTGCCAGCAGCCCCCTGGCAAATACGCAGTATTTT. This encodes CASSPLANTQYF. This chain uses TRBV7-2 with TRBJ2-3; D is uncertain. CDR1 SGHTA and CDR2 FQGNSA come from the germline V gene. V was clipped by 5 bases and J by 7 bases, with 10 bases between them. CDR3 length: 12 residues.

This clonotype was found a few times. CDR3 in amino acids: CASSGQIGGPNEQFF. The CDR3 region has the DNA TGTGCCAGCAGCGGCCAAATTGGGGGCCCCAATGAGCAGTTCTTC. The chain links TRBV11-2 to TRBJ2-1; TRBD1 might be the D (6 bases). The CDR3 runs 15 residues. The germline V gene has CDR1 SGHAT and CDR2 FQNNGV. The V gene lost 5 bases and the J gene lost 6 bases, with 17 bases spanning the gap.

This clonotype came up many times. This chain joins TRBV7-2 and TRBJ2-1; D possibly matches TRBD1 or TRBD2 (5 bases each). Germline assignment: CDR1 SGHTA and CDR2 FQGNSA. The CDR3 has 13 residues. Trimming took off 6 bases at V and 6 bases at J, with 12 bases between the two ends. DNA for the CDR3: TGTGCCAGCAGGCCTGGGGGTCGCAATGAGCAGTTCTTC. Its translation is CASRPGGRNEQFF.